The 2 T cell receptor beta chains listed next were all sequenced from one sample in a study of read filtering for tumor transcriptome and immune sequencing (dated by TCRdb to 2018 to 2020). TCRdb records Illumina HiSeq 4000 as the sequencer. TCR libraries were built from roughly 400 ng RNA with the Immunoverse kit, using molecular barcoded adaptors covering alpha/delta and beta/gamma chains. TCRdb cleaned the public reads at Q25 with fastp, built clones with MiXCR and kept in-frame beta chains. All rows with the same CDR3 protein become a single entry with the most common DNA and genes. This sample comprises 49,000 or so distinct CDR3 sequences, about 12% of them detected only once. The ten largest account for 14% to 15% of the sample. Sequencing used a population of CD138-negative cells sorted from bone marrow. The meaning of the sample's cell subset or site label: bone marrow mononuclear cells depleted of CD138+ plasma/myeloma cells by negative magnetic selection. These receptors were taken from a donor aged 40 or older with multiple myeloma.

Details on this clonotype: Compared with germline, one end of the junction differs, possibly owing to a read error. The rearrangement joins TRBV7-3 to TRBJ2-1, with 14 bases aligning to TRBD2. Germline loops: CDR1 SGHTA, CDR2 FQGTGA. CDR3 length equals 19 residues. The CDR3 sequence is CASSSYPGLAGAVYNEQFF. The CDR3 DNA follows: TGTGCCAGCAGCTCATATCCGGGACTAGCGGGAGCTGTCTACAATGAGCAGTTCTTT.

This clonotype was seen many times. CDR3 sequence: CSVDNRVDETQYF. CDR3 sequence (DNA): TGCAGCGTTGATAACAGGGTGGACGAGACCCAGTACTTC. The chain combines TRBV29-1 with TRBJ2-5, with a tentative D call TRBD1 (6 bases). The V gene lost 3 bases and the J gene lost 5 bases, with 13 bases spanning the gap. The CDR3 runs to 13 residues. Germline V gene sequence: CDR1 SQVTM, CDR2 ANQGSEA.